This T cell receptor (beta chain) was obtained from a study of blood T cells in healthy people across ages. The CDR3 has 13 residues. Trimming removed 5 bases from V and 5 bases from J, with 15 bases in between. The germline V gene encodes CDR1 DFQATT and CDR2 SNEGSKA (reference sequence). Primers used in a second PCR of roughly 6 to 12 cycles were a sample-barcoded 5' primer and a J-beta primer mix. TCRdb passed the 5' RACE reads through MiXCR, listing each CDR3 protein once. The data contain 550,000 to 650,000 distinct CDR3 sequences, about 30% of them seen just once; the ten biggest clones take up about 15%. There are many counts of this clonotype.

The sequence was obtained from a woman of 80 years or more in good health. The sample comprised blood. V gene TRBV20-1 combines with J gene TRBJ2-5, with D possibly being TRBD2 (5 bases). CDR3 protein: CSAFKPEGETQYF. CDR3 in DNA: TGCAGTGCTTTTAAGCCTGAGGGTGAGACCCAGTACTTC.